This TCR beta chain was documented in a study of blood T cells in healthy people across ages (dated by TCRdb to between 2014 and 2017). The study in broad terms: Template switching captured roughly one uniquely barcoded TCR beta cDNA molecule per two T cells in model experiments. Using deep sequencing normalized with unique cDNA molecular identifiers, the study measured how TCR beta repertoire diversity changes with age. Donors were grouped into four age groups: young (average 16 years), middle-aged (approximately 41), aged (62) and long-lived (approximately 82). Donors of different ages were randomly distributed across sequencing lanes to avoid experimental bias. The study analyzed two additional independent replicas of 1 million unique cDNA reads from the same blood draw for two donors, one aged 18 to 29 and one aged 80 or older.

What the work shows at the level of the full study, not this receptor alone: Estimates of total diversity from one million sequenced T cells were regarded as lower bounds and underestimates. A strong correlation was found between observed TCR beta diversity and the percentage of naive T cells measured by flow cytometry. The long-lived group showed more naive CD4+ T cells, fewer expanded clones and increased TCR diversity than the aged group, suggesting age selection. Because donor CMV infection status was unknown, age-related changes in expanded clonotypes were potentially confounded. As age increased, observed TCR beta diversity per million T cells dropped in a roughly linear way, and a significant reduction was already evident by age about 36. Since profiling was done on bulk unsorted PBMCs, naive and antigen-experienced compartments could not be conclusively compared.

Donors were about 36 systemically healthy Caucasian individuals from Russia aged roughly 6 to 90 years. Roughly 9.5 milliliters of peripheral blood were drawn from each donor into EDTA-treated Vacutainer tubes. PBMCs were isolated by Ficoll-Paque density-gradient centrifugation, with at least 6 million obtained per sample. Trizol reagent was used to extract total RNA from PBMCs, with at least 5.5 micrograms per sample. For every donor, flow cytometry on a PBMC aliquot measured the percentage of naive CD45RAhigh/CD27high T cells. To prepare the library, 5' RACE was applied. Reads for this sample came from an Illumina HiSeq 2500. A second PCR of roughly 7 to 11 cycles was performed with a sample-barcoded 5' primer and a J-beta primer mix. A template-switch 5' adaptor carrying 12 random nucleotides introduced a unique molecular identifier onto each TCR beta cDNA molecule. Each sample yielded at least 3 million CDR3-containing paired-end reads. First-strand cDNA was synthesized from all RNA with the Mint cDNA synthesis kit, primed by a TRBC-specific oligonucleotide. All cDNA was treated with uracil-DNA glycosylase and then went through a first 18-cycle PCR with the universal primers M1SS and BC2_uni_R. Turning to the authors' computational methods: For normalization, 1 million high-quality reads, each with a distinct molecular identifier, were randomly selected from each sample. Instead of being binned into consensus sequences, reads with shared molecular identifiers were discarded. CDR3 identification, clonotype clustering and error correction used MiTCR with a Q25 quality threshold and the strictest error-elimination algorithm. Lower-bound total TCR beta diversity was estimated with a nonparametric unseen species model using Euler transformation. TCRdb trimmed the raw reads at Q25, called clones with MiXCR and kept productive beta chains. Rows with one shared CDR3 protein collapse into an entry with the most common genes and DNA. TCRdb assigned the V and J calls; the authors' analysis was not used. The sample yields about 780,000 distinct CDR3 sequences; 35% to 50% were counted once. Roughly 18% of the sample is held by the ten biggest clonotypes.

This clonotype was seen a single time. This receptor's antigen is unknown. Base quality data are lacking; no much larger clone is found one base away. Evidence from one read is weak. There are 13 amino acids in the CDR3, from cysteine to phenylalanine inclusive. Only the CDR3 DNA is retained, 39 bases long and in frame from the first base. CDR1 and CDR2 were assigned from the germline V gene (reference sequence) as DFQATT and SNEGSKA. This clonotype was sampled from a man older than 75 in good health. The sequenced sample was blood. This receptor chain uses TRBV20-1 and TRBJ2-5, with 9 central nucleotides matching TRBD2. The J call may be incorrect, as the DNA end agrees better with TRBJ2-7. The sequence in DNA is TGCAGTGCGAGGACTAGCGTGGGCTACGAGCAGTACTTC. Protein translation: CSARTSVGYEQYF.